The 29 T cell receptor beta chains presented below share a single source sample, sequenced in a study of control samples from healthy donors and cancer patients. Assay used: immunoSEQ multiplex PCR; TCRdb lists only in-frame clones, some missing. The table includes 100,000 or so clones, 80% to 90% detected once. The sequencing input was blood. Source of these receptors: a man younger than 40 in good health.

The CDR3 here is CASSPYGGYNEQFF. DNA of the CDR3: TGTGCCAGCTCACCGTACGGAGGTTACAATGAGCAGTTCTTC. This chain joins TRBV18 and TRBJ2-1; D might be TRBD2 (5 bases). Trimming cost V 3 bases and J 4 bases, with 10 bases left between them. The CDR3 has 14 residues. Germline V gives CDR1 KGHSH, CDR2 LQKENI. Looking up the rest from reference TRBV18 and TRBJ2-1 gives the full variable domain: NAGVMQNPRHLVRRRGQEARLRCSPMKGHSHVYWYRQLPEEGLKFMVYLQKENIIDESGMPKERFSAEFPKEGPSILRIQQVVRGDSAAYFCASSPYGGYNEQFFGPGTRLTVL.

The chain recombines TRBV12-5 with TRBJ1-5; weak D call: TRBD1 (5 bases). In germline, CDR1 is LGHNT, CDR2 FRNRAP. This CDR3 spans 14 amino acids. V was shortened by 9 bases and J by 3 bases, with 15 bases between the two germline ends. Here the CDR3 DNA reads TGTGCTAGCCGCCCTCCGGGGCCCAATCAGCCCCAGCATTTT. This sequence encodes CASRPPGPNQPQHF.

This clone turned up a few times. The genes are TRBV9 and TRBJ1-2; the D is unclear. Germline CDR1 reads SGDLS; CDR2 reads YYNGEE. The germline V and J ends were trimmed by 7 bases and 4 bases, with 11 bases remaining between them. CDR3 length equals 12 residues. Written as DNA, the CDR3 is TGTGCCAGCGCATCCTTGGGCTATGGCTACACCTTC. Its translation is CASASLGYGYTF.

The chain has TRBV15 and TRBJ1-1; the D gene is possibly TRBD1 (6 bases). Deletions cut 7 bases from V and 0 bases from J, with 18 bases between. Germline values: CDR1 LNHNV, CDR2 YYDKDF (reference sequence). This CDR3 region has 16 residues. Written as DNA, the CDR3 is TGTGCCACCACACTGACGAGGACAGAACTGAACACTGAAGCTTTCTTT. This encodes CATTLTRTELNTEAFF.

This clone occurred once. The chain carries TRBV2 and TRBJ2-7; 7 positions match TRBD1. V lost 3 bases to trimming and J lost 5 bases; unmatched junction nucleotides: 10. Germline V gene sequence: CDR1 SNHLY, CDR2 FYNNEI. CDR3 size: 15 residues. The DNA of the CDR3 is TGTGCCAGCAGTGATTCGGGACAGATTTTCCACGAGCAGTACTTC. Its protein is CASSDSGQIFHEQYF.

The chain employs TRBV7-4 and TRBJ1-2; 8 nucleotides agree with TRBD1. The CDR3 loop spans 16 amino acids. Germline lookup yields CDR1 SGHVT and CDR2 SQSDAQ. V trimming: 4 bases; J trimming: 0 bases; junction bases outside the gene matches: 7. For the CDR3, the DNA is TGTGCCAGCAGCTCCCCCCTGACAGGGGCTAACTATGGCTACACCTTC. It encodes CASSSPLTGANYGYTF.

The V and J genes are TRBV28 and TRBJ2-3; D might be TRBD2 (6 bases). Germline V gene sequence: CDR1 MDHEN, CDR2 SYDVKM. V gave up 7 bases and J gave up 5 bases, with 16 bases separating them. The CDR3 runs to 14 residues. The DNA of the CDR3 is TGTGCCAGCAACCCGGGACCAGCGGGAGATACGCAGTATTTT. Its protein is CASNPGPAGDTQYF. The variable domain in full, completed from reference TRBV28 and TRBJ2-3, reads DVKVTQSSRYLVKRTGEKVFLECVQDMDHENMFWYRQDPGLGLRLIYFSYDVKMKEKGDIPEGYSVSREKKERFSLILESASTNQTSMYLCASNPGPAGDTQYFGPGTRLTVL.

The V call is TRBV6-6, the J call TRBJ2-2; 10 nucleotides line up with TRBD2. Germline V gene data show CDR1 as MNHNY and CDR2 as SVGAGI (reference sequence). The CDR3 totals 15 residues. V lost 4 bases and J lost 1; bases outside the gene matches: 0. The CDR3: CASSLAGGNTGELFF. The CDR3 region has the DNA TGTGCCAGCAGTTTAGCGGGGGGGAACACCGGGGAGCTGTTTTTT.

The chain is built from TRBV19 and TRBJ1-1; 7 positions agree with TRBD1. The germline gives CDR1 LNHDA, CDR2 SQIVND (reference sequence). The CDR3 has 15 residues. V shed 7 bases and J 2 bases; nucleotides not matched to a gene: 10. The CDR3 loop is CASTPLDRINTEAFF. The CDR3 region has the DNA TGTGCCAGTACCCCCTTGGACAGGATCAACACTGAAGCTTTCTTT.

This chain links TRBV6-5 with TRBJ1-1; D call uncertain. Germline-derived CDR1 and CDR2 are MNHEY and SVGAGI. Deletions cut 0 bases from V and 0 bases from J, with 11 bases between. CDR3 size: 16 residues. The CDR3 nucleotides are TGTGCCAGCAGTTACTCGTGGTATGATATGAACACTGAAGCTTTCTTT. Amino acid sequence: CASSYSWYDMNTEAFF.

The chain couples TRBV5-6 to TRBJ1-5; D is undetermined. The CDR3 runs to 17 residues. Trimming took 4 bases from V and 0 from J, leaving 17 bases between them. Per the germline V gene, CDR1 is SGHDT and CDR2 is YYEEEE. The CDR3 region has the DNA TGTGCCAGCAGCACCCTGACCTTACAAGGTAGCAATCAGCCCCAGCATTTT. It encodes CASSTLTLQGSNQPQHF.

The chain links TRBV5-4 to TRBJ2-1; 8 nucleotides line up with TRBD2. This CDR3 has 16 residues. The V segment lost 2 bases and the J segment 7 bases; nucleotides outside the gene matches: 11. Germline V lookup: CDR1 SGHNT, CDR2 YYREEE (reference sequence). CDR3 in amino acids: CASSFTFGGAGNEQFF. In DNA, the CDR3 is TGTGCCAGCAGCTTCACGTTCGGGGGGGCCGGAAATGAGCAGTTCTTC.

The chain recombines TRBV12-3 or TRBV12-4 with TRBJ1-1, with a weak D call TRBD1 (6 bases). Trimming left V 5 bases short and J 10 bases short, with 14 bases between. This CDR3 is 12 amino acids long. CDR3 coding DNA: TGTGCCAGCAGTCGGCAAGGGACACGAGCTTTCTTT. Its protein is CASSRQGTRAFF.

Details on this clone: Other DNA sequences in this specimen translate into the identical CDR3. The rearrangement uses TRBV28 and TRBJ2-7; D gene unclear. V was trimmed by 6 bases and J by 4 bases, leaving 10 bases between them. Germline CDR1 and CDR2: MDHEN and SYDVKM. The CDR3 runs to 12 residues. The CDR3 sequence is CASSLLGYEQYF. Here the CDR3 DNA reads TGTGCCAGCAGCCTCCTAGGTTACGAGCAGTACTTC.

The chain employs TRBV7-2 and TRBJ1-6, with D uncertain. The CDR3 runs to 14 residues. Germline assignment: CDR1 SGHTA and CDR2 FQGNSA. V was cut by 5 bases and J by 10 bases, with 15 bases left in between. CDR3 sequence reads: CASSPTAGGSPLHF. In nucleotides, the CDR3 is TGTGCCAGCAGCCCAACAGCGGGAGGCTCACCCCTCCACTTT.

The rearrangement uses TRBV24-1 and TRBJ2-2; 13 nucleotides match TRBD2. This CDR3 has 16 amino acids. Looked up from germline, CDR1 is KGHDR and CDR2 is SFDVKD. The junction had 3 bases not matched to a gene; V was cut back by 3 bases and J by 6 bases. This chain's CDR3 is CATSDTSGRAPGELFF. The CDR3 coding sequence is TGTGCCACCAGTGATACTAGCGGGAGGGCCCCCGGGGAGCTGTTTTTT.

The chain recombines TRBV5-1 with TRBJ2-3; no clear D. The germline V gene encodes CDR1 SGHRS and CDR2 YFSETQ. Trimming removed 1 base at V and 5 bases at J, with 8 bases between. The CDR3 is 13 residues long. The CDR3 protein is CASSLRLEDTQYF. CDR3 nucleotide sequence: TGCGCCAGCAGCTTGCGATTAGAAGATACGCAGTATTTT.

The chain recombines TRBV6-1 with TRBJ1-4; TRBD1 aligns across 12 bases. The trim removed 4 bases at V and 7 bases at J, leaving 16 bases unmatched. The V gene's germline CDR1 is MNHNS and CDR2 SASEGT. The CDR3 extends over 19 amino acids. CDR3 loop: CASSAIISGTGGKSEKLFF. The CDR3 DNA reads TGTGCCAGCAGTGCGATTATATCCGGGACAGGGGGCAAATCTGAAAAACTGTTTTTT.

This clone showed up just a few times. The rearrangement links TRBV18 to TRBJ2-1; D is perhaps TRBD1 (5 bases). V lost 3 bases, J lost 6 bases, and 9 bases lay in between. Germline lookup yields CDR1 KGHSH and CDR2 LQKENI. CDR3 length: 13 amino acids. Written as DNA, the CDR3 is TGTGCCAGCTCACCGTCAGGGCTCAATGAGCAGTTCTTC. This gives the protein CASSPSGLNEQFF.

The chain combines TRBV9 with TRBJ1-1, with D maybe TRBD1 (6 bases). V was cut by 3 bases and J by 0 bases, with 30 bases left in between. CDR3 length: 21 amino acids. CDR1 is SGDLS, CDR2 YYNGEE, per germline. CDR3 region: CASSETSPMGATLPLNTEAFF. CDR3 coding DNA: TGTGCCAGCAGCGAGACAAGTCCAATGGGGGCCACCTTACCATTGAACACTGAAGCTTTCTTT. The complete variable domain, with remaining parts taken from reference TRBV9 and TRBJ1-1, reads DSGVTQTPKHLITATGQRVTLRCSPRSGDLSVYWYQQSLDQGLQFLIQYYNGEERAKGNILERFSAQQFPDLHSELNLSSLELGDSALYFCASSETSPMGATLPLNTEAFFGQGTRLTVV.

The chain joins TRBV2 to TRBJ1-2; the D gene is possibly TRBD1 (5 bases). Germline V gives CDR1 SNHLY, CDR2 FYNNEI. The length of the CDR3 is 13 residues. V was cut by 0 bases and J by 8 bases, with 10 bases left in between. In DNA form, the CDR3 reads TGTGCCAGCAGTGAAGCGTCAAAGGGGGGCTACACCTTC. It specifies CASSEASKGGYTF.

The chain employs TRBV6-2 or TRBV6-3 and TRBJ1-6, with D possibly TRBD1 on 5 matching bases. The CDR3 is 18 residues long. Trimming removed 0 bases from V and 0 bases from J, with 12 bases in between. The germline V gene has CDR1 MNHEY and CDR2 SVGEGT. DNA of the CDR3: TGTGCCAGCAGTTACTCGACGTGGGGGAGCTCCTATAATTCACCCCTCCACTTT. This translates into CASSYSTWGSSYNSPLHF.

The chain carries TRBV28 and TRBJ1-1, with 9 bases lining up with TRBD1. The CDR3 sequence is 15 residues long. With 5 bases clipped from V and 5 bases from J, the junction kept 9 bases outside the gene matches. Germline values: CDR1 MDHEN, CDR2 SYDVKM. The chain's CDR3 is CASSRGGTGKTEAFF. CDR3 coding DNA: TGTGCCAGCAGTAGAGGCGGGACAGGGAAGACTGAAGCTTTCTTT. Supplemented by reference TRBV28 and TRBJ1-1, the full variable domain reads DVKVTQSSRYLVKRTGEKVFLECVQDMDHENMFWYRQDPGLGLRLIYFSYDVKMKEKGDIPEGYSVSREKKERFSLILESASTNQTSMYLCASSRGGTGKTEAFFGQGTRLTVV.

For this clone: Other DNA sequences within the sample encode an identical CDR3. V usage is TRBV5-6 and J usage is TRBJ2-5; D gene uncertain. The germline V and J ends were trimmed by 1 base and 4 bases, with 5 bases remaining between them. The germline V gene has CDR1 SGHDT and CDR2 YYEEEE. The CDR3 is made up of 12 amino acids. DNA for the CDR3: TGTGCCAGCAGCTTGCGGCGAGAGACCCAGTACTTC. Translation: CASSLRRETQYF. Filled out from reference TRBV5-6 and TRBJ2-5, the complete variable domain reads DAGVTQSPTHLIKTRGQQVTLRCSPKSGHDTVSWYQQALGQGPQFIFQYYEEEERQRGNFPDRFSGHQFPNYSSELNVNALLLGDSALYLCASSLRRETQYFGPGTRLLVL.

V usage is TRBV3-1 (or the pseudogene TRBV3-2) and J usage is TRBJ2-3; 9 bases map to TRBD1. Trimming cost V 3 bases and J 3 bases; bases outside gene matches: 4. The germline V gene has CDR1 LGHDT and CDR2 YNNKEL (reference sequence). CDR3 length: 15 amino acids. Here the CDR3 DNA reads TGTGCCAGCAGCCACGGGGACAGGGCGACAGATACGCAGTATTTT. This sequence encodes CASSHGDRATDTQYF.

This clone came up once. The rearrangement links TRBV28 to TRBJ1-2, with D maybe TRBD1 (5 bases). The V end lost 4 bases, the J end lost 4 bases, and 13 bases lay between the germline ends. Germline V gene sequence: CDR1 MDHEN, CDR2 SYDVKM. The CDR3 covers 14 residues. CDR3 DNA: TGTGCCAGCAGTTCAGGGAAGGGCTCCTATGGCTACACCTTC. This gives the protein CASSSGKGSYGYTF.

The chain is built from TRBV3-1 (or the pseudogene TRBV3-2) and TRBJ1-2; D gene ambiguous. V lost 0 bases to trimming and J lost 6 bases, with 17 bases between them. CDR3 size: 16 residues. Germline CDR1 reads LGHDT; CDR2 reads YNNKEL (reference sequence). CDR3 coding DNA: TGTGCCAGCAGCCAAGATGTTATGAGGGCGCGAGATGGCTACACCTTC. Amino acids: CASSQDVMRARDGYTF.

This rearrangement joins TRBV5-1 to TRBJ1-2; weak D call: TRBD1 (6 bases). In germline, CDR1 is SGHRS, CDR2 YFSETQ. The V gene lost 3 bases and the J gene lost 0 bases, with 21 bases spanning the gap. This CDR3 spans 18 amino acids. For the CDR3, the DNA is TGCGCCAGCAGCTCGAATCTCTTATGGACAGCGTCTAACTATGGCTACACCTTC. Residues: CASSSNLLWTASNYGYTF.

Notes on this clone: Within the sample, other DNA sequences also encode this same CDR3. This sequence joins TRBV7-9 and TRBJ1-2, with TRBD1 identical over 8 bases. In germline, CDR1 is SEHNR, CDR2 FQNEAQ (reference sequence). V gave up 8 bases and J gave up 3 bases; unmatched junction bases: 5. This CDR3 is built from 13 residues. The CDR3 DNA sequence: TGTGCCAGCGGACAGGGAAGAGACTATGGCTACACCTTC. This codes for CASGQGRDYGYTF.